The rows below give T cell receptor beta chains drawn from one sample of a study of T cell repertoires in cytomegalovirus infection. Each CDR3 protein is one row after TCRdb ran MiXCR on the reads. The top ten hold around 10% of the sample, which has under 150,000 distinct CDR3 sequences, 7% to 9.5% seen once. Source material: PBMCs. The source is a human donor in good health (CMV status not recorded). Some clones in this sample may be carry-over from other donors' samples. CDR3s include the opening cysteine and the closing phenylalanine or tryptophan. A D gene is named only where the DNA matches it firmly. Part of the rows lack a size; the others show once, few, many or a class for expanded clones.

J gene	D gene	clone size	V gene	CDR3 DNA	CDR3 protein
TRBJ2-3	TRBD2	many	TRBV7-2	TGTGCCAGCAGCTGGGCCGGTGGGACTAGCACCCCCACAGATACGCAGTATTTT	CASSWAGGTSTPTDTQYF
TRBJ2-7	TRBD1	many	TRBV20-1	TGCAGTGCTTCCAGCTCTAGGGACAGCTCCTACGAGCAGTACTTC	CSASSSRDSSYEQYF
TRBJ1-2	TRBD1	many	TRBV12-3/TRBV12-4	TGTGCCAGCAGCCTGACAGGGGCGGCCTATGGCTACACCTTC	CASSLTGAAYGYTF
TRBJ1-4	.	few	TRBV2	TGTGCCAGCAGTGAAGGAGTCGCAACTAATGAAAAACTGTTTTTT	CASSEGVATNEKLFF
TRBJ1-4	.	many	TRBV28	TGTGCCAGCAGCCTGGGGGTACAGGGTGAAAAACTGTTTTTT	CASSLGVQGEKLFF
TRBJ2-1	.	.	TRBV20-1	TGCAGTGCTGCCGCCGGGACCATGGGATCCAGCTCCTACAATGAGCAGTTCTTC	CSAAAGTMGSSSYNEQFF
TRBJ1-1	.	.	TRBV28	TGTGCCAGCAGGCCCCCGGGCTCCCCTGAAGCTTTCTTT	CASRPPGSPEAFF
TRBJ2-3	.	.	TRBV11-2	TGTGCCAGCAGCTTAGGAGAGGCGGGCGCGGGTACGCAGTATTTT	CASSLGEAGAGTQYF
TRBJ2-1	.	many	TRBV7-2	TGTGCCAGCAGCCCTGGGGGGAATCGTGAGCAGTTCTTC	CASSPGGNREQFF
TRBJ1-3	.	many	TRBV7-3	TGTGCCAGCAGCTTAACCGGCAAGAGCTACGGAAACACCATATATTTT	CASSLTGKSYGNTIYF
TRBJ1-4	TRBD1	many	TRBV28	TGTGCCAGCAGCCGGGACAGGGGATTACGCGAAAAACTGTTTTTT	CASSRDRGLREKLFF
TRBJ2-1	TRBD2	many	TRBV6-5	TGTGCCAGCAGTCCACTAGCGCGGTACAGGGAGCAGTTCTTC	CASSPLARYREQFF
TRBJ1-1	.	many	TRBV19	TGTGCCAGTGACTTCGGGACCTCGGACACTGAAGCTTTCTTT	CASDFGTSDTEAFF
TRBJ1-1	.	many	TRBV7-6	TGTGCCAGCAGCTCGGGCCTACAAGCTTTCTTT	CASSSGLQAFF
TRBJ1-3	.	.	TRBV4-2	TGTGCCAGCAGCCAAGATCGGGGGAGCTCTGGAAACACCATATATTTT	CASSQDRGSSGNTIYF
TRBJ1-1	.	few	TRBV20-1	TGCAGTGCAAGGGGACTGACGATGGGGGGAGCTTTCTTT	CSARGLTMGGAFF
TRBJ2-3	.	many	TRBV6-1	TGTGCCAGCAGGGTCGTAGACACAGATACGCAGTATTTT	CASRVVDTDTQYF
TRBJ1-5	TRBD1	many	TRBV7-2	TGTGCCAGCAGCTTAGCAGTCGGAAGGGGGCAAAGTGAAGCCCAGCATTTT	CASSLAVGRGQSEAQHF
TRBJ2-7	TRBD2	many	TRBV28	TGTGCCAGCAGACACGGGGGGTCCTACGAGCAGTACTTC	CASRHGGSYEQYF
TRBJ2-1	.	many	TRBV28	TGTGCCAGCAGTCCCCGACACGAGCAGTTCTTC	CASSPRHEQFF
TRBJ1-1	TRBD1	many	TRBV5-1	TGCGCCAGCAGCCCCATGGGACAGGCGAACACTGAAGCTTTCTTT	CASSPMGQANTEAFF
TRBJ2-1	.	many	TRBV7-3	TGTGCCAGCAGCCAGGGATCTTACAATGAGCAGTTCTTC	CASSQGSYNEQFF
TRBJ1-2	TRBD1	many	TRBV7-9	TGTGCCAGCAGCATCCGGGACAGGGAGCTTATAAGCGGCTACACCTTC	CASSIRDRELISGYTF
TRBJ2-1	TRBD2	many	TRBV20-1	TGCAGTGCCGCCGCCGGGGCGGGGGGGCCATATGAGCAGTTCTTC	CSAAAGAGGPYEQFF
TRBJ2-7	.	many	TRBV12-3/TRBV12-4	TGTGCCAGCAACTCGGGAAGCTACGTCAACGAGCAGTACTTC	CASNSGSYVNEQYF
TRBJ1-1	.	many	TRBV27	TGTGCCAGCCGTGCGAGGCCGAACCTTCTCATGAACACTGAAGCTTTCTTT	CASRARPNLLMNTEAFF
TRBJ1-2	.	many	TRBV12-3/TRBV12-4	TGTGCCAGCTGGAACGGAGACTACTATGGCTACACCTTC	CASWNGDYYGYTF
TRBJ2-1	.	many	TRBV7-2	TGTGCCAGCAGCTTATATGCAGGGATTCGCTACGGAAATGAGCAGTTCTTC	CASSLYAGIRYGNEQFF
TRBJ1-3	.	many	TRBV6-2/TRBV6-3	TGTGCCAGCAGCCAGGACGGAGGAAACACCATATATTTT	CASSQDGGNTIYF
TRBJ1-3	.	many	TRBV7-2	TGTGCCAGCCTGCGGGGCCGGGGGCTTGGAAACACCATATATTTT	CASLRGRGLGNTIYF
TRBJ1-3	.	.	TRBV28	TGTGCCAGCAGTTTATGGTCGGGACCTGGAAACACCATATATTTT	CASSLWSGPGNTIYF
TRBJ2-2	.	.	TRBV7-3	TGTGCCAGCAGCCCAACAACCGCGAACACCGGGGAGCTGTTTTTT	CASSPTTANTGELFF
TRBJ1-1	.	many	TRBV7-9	TGTGCCAGCAGCTTACCCGGTCCTCCTGAAGCTTTCTTT	CASSLPGPPEAFF
TRBJ1-1	.	many	TRBV6-5	TGTGCCAGCAGGAGCGCAGGGTCCGTGGGGAACACTGAAGCTTTCTTT	CASRSAGSVGNTEAFF
TRBJ2-1	.	many	TRBV12-3/TRBV12-4	TGTGCCAGCACCCCACACGCTAATGAGCAGTTCTTC	CASTPHANEQFF
TRBJ1-1	.	few	TRBV28	TGTGCCAGCAGTTTTATCGGGGCCAACTCGGGGGCTTTCTTT	CASSFIGANSGAFF